What follows is one T cell receptor beta chain and its context. Its cognate antigen has yet to be identified. Receptor amplification or capture employed 5' RACE. The input for every TCR library was 3500 ng of total RNA. cDNA was synthesized with SMARTScribe reverse transcriptase in eight separate reactions per sample. During cDNA synthesis, unique molecular identifiers containing a 6-nucleotide sample barcode were introduced by template switching. TCRalpha and TCRbeta cDNA was amplified in two nested PCRs of around 15 and 9 cycles, and bead purification was carried out after each PCR. Before amplification, the cDNA was treated with uracil DNA-glycosylase and purified using the QIAquick PCR purification kit. The second PCR added Illumina TruSeq-compatible adapters along with sample-specific barcodes. TapeStation and Qubit were used to check library quality and concentration, and 4.5 to 5 ng of each library was pooled. Pooled libraries were sequenced on an Illumina HiSeq2500 single-index Rapid Run with 2 x 100 bp reads and custom sequencing primers. On the study's bioinformatics: MiGEC version 1.2.6 was used for UMI-based consensus assembly, which corrected PCR and sequencing errors. MiXCR version 2.1.1 was used for V(D)J alignment, clonotype assembly and CDR3 extraction. Gene usage, clonotype sharing and MAIT/NKT TCR abundance were normalised by analysing the top 1000, 10 000 and 20 000 clonotypes per sample. After downsampling to 27 000 UMIs, diversity was calculated as the inverse Simpson index using the vegan R package. Paired Mann-Whitney U tests on discordant twin pairs were used, with Benjamini-Hochberg multiple-testing correction. Through TCRdb reprocessing, the reads give one entry per CDR3 protein sequence; DNA is omitted. Clone size and V and J calls follow TCRdb, not the original study. This sample's table carries more than 300,000 distinct CDR3 sequences. Approximately 2.4% of the sample is taken by the ten largest.

The sample comes from a study of monozygotic twins with inflammatory bowel disease (dated by TCRdb to 2018 to 2020). For the wider study: In total, some 30 monozygotic twin pairs made up the full study: 19 Danish pairs, all IBD-discordant, plus nine German pairs, of which four were IBD-concordant and five were IBD-discordant. Disease-associated traits were sought mainly through comparisons between IBD patients and their genetically identical healthy co-twins within discordant pairs. Each individual had, on average, about 151 000 unique TCRalpha sequences and 181 000 unique TCRbeta sequences available for analysis.

Beyond this particular receptor, the publication reports: Compared with healthy twins, IBD patients had fewer clonotypes in common with other individuals, a difference most pronounced in patients showing signs of disease activity. Distinction between different T cell subtypes could not be achieved in the analysis. No single strong signal or clonotype linked to IBD turned up in the results, so the idea that one exists was not supported. A decrease in TCRbeta repertoire diversity, as measured by inverse Simpson index, was observed in IBD patients compared with their healthy co-twins. Because patients received different immunosuppressive treatments, the repertoires may have picked up extra background noise and variability between individuals. Concordant and discordant twins showed no difference in repertoire similarity, possibly because of limited statistical power.

From each donor, a roughly 2.5 ml peripheral blood sample was collected into PAXgene tubes and kept at -80 degrees C. Without T cell sorting, total RNA was isolated from whole blood using the PAXgene blood miRNA kit on an automated QIAcube. Peripheral blood from monozygotic twin pairs who were concordant or discordant for inflammatory bowel disease underwent deep TCRalpha and TCRbeta repertoire profiling using unique molecular barcoding. Smoking habits were recorded for all twin pairs, and individuals were classified as current, former or never smokers. The CDR3 measures 12 amino acids from cysteine to phenylalanine. No DNA has been recorded. CDR1 and CDR2 are drawn from the germline V gene: SGHAT, FQNNGV.

The receptor was derived from a human donor with ulcerative colitis or Crohn's disease, or a healthy co-twin of an affected twin (not recorded which). The chain employs TRBV11-2 and TRBJ2-3. Input material: blood. The CDR3 protein is CASRDYTDTQYF.